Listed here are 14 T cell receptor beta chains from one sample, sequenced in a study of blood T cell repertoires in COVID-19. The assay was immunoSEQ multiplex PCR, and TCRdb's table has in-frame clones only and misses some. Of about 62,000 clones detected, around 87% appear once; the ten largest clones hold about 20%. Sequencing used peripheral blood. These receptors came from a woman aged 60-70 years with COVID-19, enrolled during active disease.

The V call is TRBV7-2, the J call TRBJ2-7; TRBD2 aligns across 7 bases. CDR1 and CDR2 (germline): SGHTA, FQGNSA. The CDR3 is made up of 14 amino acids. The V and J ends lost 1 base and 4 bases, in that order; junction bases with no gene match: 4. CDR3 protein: CASSLGGGGYEQYF. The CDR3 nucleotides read TGTGCCAGCAGCTTAGGTGGCGGGGGTTACGAGCAGTACTTC. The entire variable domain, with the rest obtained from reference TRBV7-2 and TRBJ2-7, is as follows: GAGVSQSPSNKVTEKGKDVELRCDPISGHTALYWYRQSLGQGLEFLIYFQGNSAPDKSGLPSDRFSAERTGGSVSTLTIQRTQQEDSAVYLCASSLGGGGYEQYFGPGTRLTVT.

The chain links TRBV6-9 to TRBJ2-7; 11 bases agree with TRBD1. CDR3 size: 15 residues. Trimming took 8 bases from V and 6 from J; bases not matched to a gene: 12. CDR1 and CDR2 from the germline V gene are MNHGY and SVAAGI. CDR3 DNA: TGTGCCAGCGGCGGACAGGGGGCCTCTAAAGGCGAGCAGTACTTC. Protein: CASGGQGASKGEQYF.

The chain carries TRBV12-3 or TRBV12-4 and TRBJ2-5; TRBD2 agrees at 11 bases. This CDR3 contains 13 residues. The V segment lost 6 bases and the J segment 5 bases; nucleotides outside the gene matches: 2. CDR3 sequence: CASRPSGRETQYF. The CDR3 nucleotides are TGTGCCAGCAGGCCTAGCGGGAGGGAGACCCAGTACTTC.

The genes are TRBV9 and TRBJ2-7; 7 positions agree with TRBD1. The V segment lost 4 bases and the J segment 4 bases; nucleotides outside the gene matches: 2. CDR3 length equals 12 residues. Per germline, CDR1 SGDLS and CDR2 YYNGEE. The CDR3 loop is CASSPGQYEQYF. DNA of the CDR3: TGTGCCAGCAGCCCGGGACAGTACGAGCAGTACTTC.

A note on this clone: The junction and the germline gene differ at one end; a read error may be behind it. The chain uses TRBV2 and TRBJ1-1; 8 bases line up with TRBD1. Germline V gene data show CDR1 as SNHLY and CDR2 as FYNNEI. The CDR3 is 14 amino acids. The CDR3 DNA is TGTGCCAGCAGCGAAGGACAGGGTAAAACTGAAGCTTTCTTT. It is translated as CASSEGQGKTEAFF.

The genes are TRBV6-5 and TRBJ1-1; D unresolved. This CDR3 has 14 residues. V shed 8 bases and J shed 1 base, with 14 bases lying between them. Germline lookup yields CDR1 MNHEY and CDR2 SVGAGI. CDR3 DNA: TGTGCCAGCTTTCCCCCACAGCCGAACACTGAAGCTTTCTTT. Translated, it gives CASFPPQPNTEAFF.

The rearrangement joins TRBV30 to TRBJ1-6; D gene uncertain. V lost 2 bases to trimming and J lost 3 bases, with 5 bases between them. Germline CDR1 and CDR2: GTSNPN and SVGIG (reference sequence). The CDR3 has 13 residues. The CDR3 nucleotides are TGTGCCTGGAGTTCACACTATAATTCACCCCTCCACTTT. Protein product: CAWSSHYNSPLHF. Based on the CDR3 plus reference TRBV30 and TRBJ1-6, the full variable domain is SQTIHQWPATLVQPVGSPLSLECTVEGTSNPNLYWYRQAAGRGLQLLFYSVGIGQISSEVPQNLSASRPQDRQFILSSKKLLLSDSGFYLCAWSSHYNSPLHFGNGTRLTVT.

The CDR3: CASRPGVMSGEQYF. For the CDR3, the DNA is TGCGCCAGCAGACCAGGGGTAATGAGTGGCGAGCAGTACTTC. The rearrangement joins TRBV4-1 to TRBJ2-7, with D maybe TRBD1 (6 bases). The CDR3 is 14 amino acids. V lost 6 bases and J 6 bases, leaving 18 bases between the germline ends. Germline V gives CDR1 MGHRA, CDR2 YSYEKL.

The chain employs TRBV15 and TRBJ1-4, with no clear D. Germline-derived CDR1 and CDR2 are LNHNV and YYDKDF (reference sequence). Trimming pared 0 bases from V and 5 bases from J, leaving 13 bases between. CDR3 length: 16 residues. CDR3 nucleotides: TGTGCCACCAGCAGAGATCCGGCAGGATCGAATGAAAAACTGTTTTTT. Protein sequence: CATSRDPAGSNEKLFF. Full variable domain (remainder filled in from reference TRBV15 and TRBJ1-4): DAMVIQNPRYQVTQFGKPVTLSCSQTLNHNVMYWYQQKSSQAPKLLFHYYDKDFNNEADTPDNFQSRRPNTSFCFLDIRSPGLGDTAMYLCATSRDPAGSNEKLFFGSGTQLSVL.

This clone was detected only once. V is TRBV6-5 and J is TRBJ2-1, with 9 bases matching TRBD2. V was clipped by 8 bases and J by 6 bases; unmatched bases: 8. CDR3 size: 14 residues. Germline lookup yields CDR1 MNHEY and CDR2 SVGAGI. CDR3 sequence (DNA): TGTGCCAGCGCCGCGGGGGGGCCAGGCAATGAGCAGTTCTTC. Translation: CASAAGGPGNEQFF.

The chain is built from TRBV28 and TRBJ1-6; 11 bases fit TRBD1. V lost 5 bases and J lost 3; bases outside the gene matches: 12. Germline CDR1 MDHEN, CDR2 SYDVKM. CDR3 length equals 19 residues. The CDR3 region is CASSQSKRTGGFYNSPLHF. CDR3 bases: TGTGCCAGCAGTCAGTCAAAACGGACAGGGGGCTTCTATAATTCACCCCTCCACTTT. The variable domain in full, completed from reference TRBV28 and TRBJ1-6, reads DVKVTQSSRYLVKRTGEKVFLECVQDMDHENMFWYRQDPGLGLRLIYFSYDVKMKEKGDIPEGYSVSREKKERFSLILESASTNQTSMYLCASSQSKRTGGFYNSPLHFGNGTRLTVT.

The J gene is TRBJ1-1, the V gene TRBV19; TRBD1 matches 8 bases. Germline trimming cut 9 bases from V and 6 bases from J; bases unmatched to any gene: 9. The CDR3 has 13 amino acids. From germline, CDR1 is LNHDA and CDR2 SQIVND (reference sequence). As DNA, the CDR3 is TGTGCCAGCCGGACAGGGAGGGAGGCTGAAGCTTTCTTT. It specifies CASRTGREAEAFF.

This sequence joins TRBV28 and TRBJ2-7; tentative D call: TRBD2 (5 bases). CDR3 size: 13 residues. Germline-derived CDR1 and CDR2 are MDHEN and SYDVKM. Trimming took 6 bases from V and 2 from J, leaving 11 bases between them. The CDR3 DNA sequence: TGTGCCAGCAGGGTAGGAGGTGCCTACGAGCAGTACTTC. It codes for CASRVGGAYEQYF. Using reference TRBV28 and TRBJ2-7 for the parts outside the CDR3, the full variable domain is DVKVTQSSRYLVKRTGEKVFLECVQDMDHENMFWYRQDPGLGLRLIYFSYDVKMKEKGDIPEGYSVSREKKERFSLILESASTNQTSMYLCASRVGGAYEQYFGPGTRLTVT.

The CDR3 region is CATSDFVGDRDLNEQFF. The CDR3 DNA follows: TGTGCCACCAGTGATTTCGTTGGGGACAGGGACCTAAATGAGCAGTTCTTC. The chain joins TRBV24-1 to TRBJ2-1; 9 nucleotides align to TRBD1. Germline CDR1 is KGHDR and CDR2 is SFDVKD. J gave up 7 bases and V 1 base, and 10 bases lay outside the gene matches. CDR3 length: 17 residues.